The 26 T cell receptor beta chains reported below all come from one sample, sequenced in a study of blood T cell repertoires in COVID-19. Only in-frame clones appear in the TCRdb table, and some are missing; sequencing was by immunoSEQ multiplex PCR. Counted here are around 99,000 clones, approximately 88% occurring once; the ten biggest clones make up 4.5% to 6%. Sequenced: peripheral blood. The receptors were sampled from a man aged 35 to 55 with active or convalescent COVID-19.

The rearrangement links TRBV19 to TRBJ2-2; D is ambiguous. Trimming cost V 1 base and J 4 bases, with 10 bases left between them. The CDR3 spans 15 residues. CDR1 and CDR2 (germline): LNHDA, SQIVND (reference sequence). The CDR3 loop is CASSIGISSTGELFF. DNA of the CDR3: TGTGCCAGTAGTATAGGAATTAGTTCCACCGGGGAGCTGTTTTTT.

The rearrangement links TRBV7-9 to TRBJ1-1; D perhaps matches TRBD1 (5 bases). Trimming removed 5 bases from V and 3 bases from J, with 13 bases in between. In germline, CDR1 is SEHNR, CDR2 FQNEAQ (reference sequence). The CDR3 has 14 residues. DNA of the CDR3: TGTGCCAGCAGCCCCCGGACGGGGGACACTGAAGCTTTCTTT. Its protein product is CASSPRTGDTEAFF.

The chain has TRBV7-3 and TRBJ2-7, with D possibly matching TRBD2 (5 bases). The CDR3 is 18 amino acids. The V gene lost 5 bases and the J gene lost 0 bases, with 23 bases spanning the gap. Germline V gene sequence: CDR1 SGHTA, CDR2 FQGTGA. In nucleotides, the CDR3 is TGTGCCAGCAGCCCGAATCCTCGGACTTCACGGCCCTCCTACGAGCAGTACTTC. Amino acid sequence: CASSPNPRTSRPSYEQYF.

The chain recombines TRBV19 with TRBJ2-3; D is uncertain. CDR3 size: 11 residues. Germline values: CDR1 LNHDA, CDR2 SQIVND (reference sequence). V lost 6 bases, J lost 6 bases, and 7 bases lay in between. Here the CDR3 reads CASSALDTQYF. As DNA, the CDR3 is TGTGCCAGTAGCGCACTGGATACGCAGTATTTT.

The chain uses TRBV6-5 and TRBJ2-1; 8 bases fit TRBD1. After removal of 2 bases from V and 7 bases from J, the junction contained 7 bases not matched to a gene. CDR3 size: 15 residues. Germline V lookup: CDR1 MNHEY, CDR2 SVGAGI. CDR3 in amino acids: CASSYTGQGRNEQFF. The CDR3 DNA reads TGTGCCAGCAGTTACACAGGACAGGGAAGGAATGAGCAGTTCTTC.

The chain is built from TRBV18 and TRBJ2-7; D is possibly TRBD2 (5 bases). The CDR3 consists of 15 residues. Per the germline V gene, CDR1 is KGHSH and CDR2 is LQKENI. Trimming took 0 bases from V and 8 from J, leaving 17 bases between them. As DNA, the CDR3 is TGTGCCAGCTCACCACCGAACGGGAAAGGTTACAAGCAGTACTTC. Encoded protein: CASSPPNGKGYKQYF.

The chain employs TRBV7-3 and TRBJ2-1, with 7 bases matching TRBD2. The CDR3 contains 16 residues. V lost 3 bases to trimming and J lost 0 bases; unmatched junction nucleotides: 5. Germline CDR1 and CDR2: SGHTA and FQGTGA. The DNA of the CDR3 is TGTGCCAGCAGCTTTTTAGCGGGCCACTCCTACAATGAGCAGTTCTTC. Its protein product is CASSFLAGHSYNEQFF.

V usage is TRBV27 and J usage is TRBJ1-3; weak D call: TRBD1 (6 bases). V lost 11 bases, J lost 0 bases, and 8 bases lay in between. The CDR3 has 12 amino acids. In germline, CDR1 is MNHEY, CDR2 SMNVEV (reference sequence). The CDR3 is CAVRGSGNTIYF. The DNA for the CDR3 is TGTGCCGTCAGGGGCTCTGGAAACACCATATATTTT.

This chain's CDR3 is CASSLVGAGVGHEQYF. The CDR3 nucleotides read TGCGCCAGCAGCTTGGTCGGGGCGGGAGTTGGCCACGAGCAGTACTTC. The chain has TRBV5-1 and TRBJ2-7; TRBD2 matches 7 bases. The V gene's germline CDR1 is SGHRS and CDR2 YFSETQ. J was trimmed by 5 bases and V by 0 bases; bases with no gene match: 11. The CDR3 loop spans 16 amino acids.

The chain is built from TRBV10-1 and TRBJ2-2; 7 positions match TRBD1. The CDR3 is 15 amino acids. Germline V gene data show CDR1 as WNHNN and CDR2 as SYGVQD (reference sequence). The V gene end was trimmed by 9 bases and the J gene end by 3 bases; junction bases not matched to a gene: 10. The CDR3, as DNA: TGCGCCAGAGAACAGGGGAAGTTGGACACCGGGGAGCTGTTTTTT. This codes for CAREQGKLDTGELFF.

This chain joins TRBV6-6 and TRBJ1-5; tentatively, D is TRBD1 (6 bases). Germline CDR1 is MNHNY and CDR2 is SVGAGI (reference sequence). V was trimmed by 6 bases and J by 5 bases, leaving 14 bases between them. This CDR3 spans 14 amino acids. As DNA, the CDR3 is TGTGCCAGCAGCCTTGGACAGATCTATCAGCCCCAGCATTTT. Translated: CASSLGQIYQPQHF.

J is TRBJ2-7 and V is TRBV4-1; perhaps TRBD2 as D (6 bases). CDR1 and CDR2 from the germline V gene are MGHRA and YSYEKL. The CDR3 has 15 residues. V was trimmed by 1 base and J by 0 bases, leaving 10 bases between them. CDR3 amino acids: CASSQVGGNSYEQYF. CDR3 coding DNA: TGCGCCAGCAGCCAAGTGGGGGGTAACTCCTACGAGCAGTACTTC.

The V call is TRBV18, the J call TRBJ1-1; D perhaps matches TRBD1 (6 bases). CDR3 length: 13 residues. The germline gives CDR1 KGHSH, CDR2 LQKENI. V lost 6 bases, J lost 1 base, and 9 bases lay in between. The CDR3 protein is CASSRTENTEAFF. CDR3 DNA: TGTGCCAGCTCCCGGACAGAGAACACTGAAGCTTTCTTT.

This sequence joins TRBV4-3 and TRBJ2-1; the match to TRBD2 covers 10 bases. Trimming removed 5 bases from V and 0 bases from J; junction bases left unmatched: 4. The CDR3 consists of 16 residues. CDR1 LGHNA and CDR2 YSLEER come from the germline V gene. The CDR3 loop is CASSARTSGSYNEQFF. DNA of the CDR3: TGCGCCAGCAGCGCCAGGACTAGCGGCTCCTACAATGAGCAGTTCTTC.

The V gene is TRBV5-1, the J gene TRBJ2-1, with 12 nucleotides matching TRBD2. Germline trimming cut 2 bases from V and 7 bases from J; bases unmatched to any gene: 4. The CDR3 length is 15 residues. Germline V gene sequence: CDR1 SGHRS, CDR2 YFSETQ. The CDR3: CASSFLAGGLNEQFF. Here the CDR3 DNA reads TGCGCCAGCAGCTTTCTAGCGGGAGGGTTGAATGAGCAGTTCTTC. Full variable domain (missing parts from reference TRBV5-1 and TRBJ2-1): KAGVTQTPRYLIKTRGQQVTLSCSPISGHRSVSWYQQTPGQGLQFLFEYFSETQRNKGNFPGRFSGRQFSNSRSEMNVSTLELGDSALYLCASSFLAGGLNEQFFGPGTRLTVL.

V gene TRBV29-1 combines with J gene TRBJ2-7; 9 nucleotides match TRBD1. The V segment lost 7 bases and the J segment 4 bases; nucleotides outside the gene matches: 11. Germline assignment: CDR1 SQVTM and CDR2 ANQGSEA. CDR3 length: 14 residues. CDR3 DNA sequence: TGCAGCGCTCTATCCGGGACAGGGAAATACGAGCAGTACTTC. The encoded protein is CSALSGTGKYEQYF.

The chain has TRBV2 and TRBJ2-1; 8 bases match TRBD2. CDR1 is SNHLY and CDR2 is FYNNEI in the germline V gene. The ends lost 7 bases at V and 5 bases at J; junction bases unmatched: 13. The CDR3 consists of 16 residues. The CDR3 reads CASNSDRLASNNEQFF. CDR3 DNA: TGTGCCAGCAATTCCGATCGACTAGCGAGCAACAATGAGCAGTTCTTC.

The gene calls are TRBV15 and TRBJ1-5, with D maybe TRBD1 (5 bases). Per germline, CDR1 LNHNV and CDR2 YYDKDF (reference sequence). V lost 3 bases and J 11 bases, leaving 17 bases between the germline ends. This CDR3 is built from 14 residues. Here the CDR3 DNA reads TGTGCCACCAGCAGTCCCAGGGAGGGAATGACCCAGCATTTT. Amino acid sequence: CATSSPREGMTQHF.

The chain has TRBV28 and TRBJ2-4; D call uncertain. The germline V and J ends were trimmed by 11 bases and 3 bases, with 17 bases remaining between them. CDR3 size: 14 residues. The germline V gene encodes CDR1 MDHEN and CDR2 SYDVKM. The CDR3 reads CASTYSMSKNIQYF. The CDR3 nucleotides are TGTGCCTCCACTTATAGCATGAGCAAAAACATTCAGTACTTC. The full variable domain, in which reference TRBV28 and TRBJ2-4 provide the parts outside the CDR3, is DVKVTQSSRYLVKRTGEKVFLECVQDMDHENMFWYRQDPGLGLRLIYFSYDVKMKEKGDIPEGYSVSREKKERFSLILESASTNQTSMYLCASTYSMSKNIQYFGAGTRLSVL.

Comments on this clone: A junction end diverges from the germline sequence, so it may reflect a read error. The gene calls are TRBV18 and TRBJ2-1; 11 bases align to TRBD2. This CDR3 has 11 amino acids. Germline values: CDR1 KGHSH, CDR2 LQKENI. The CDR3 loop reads CASSPLAGGLF. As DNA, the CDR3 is TGTGCCAGCTCACCTCTAGCGGGGGGACTCTTC.

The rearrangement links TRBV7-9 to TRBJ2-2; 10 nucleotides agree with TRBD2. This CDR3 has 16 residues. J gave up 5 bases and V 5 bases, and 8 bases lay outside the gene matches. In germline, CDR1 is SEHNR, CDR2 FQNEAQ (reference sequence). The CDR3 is CASSHILAGRTGELFF. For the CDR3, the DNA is TGTGCCAGCAGCCACATACTAGCGGGACGAACCGGGGAGCTGTTTTTT.

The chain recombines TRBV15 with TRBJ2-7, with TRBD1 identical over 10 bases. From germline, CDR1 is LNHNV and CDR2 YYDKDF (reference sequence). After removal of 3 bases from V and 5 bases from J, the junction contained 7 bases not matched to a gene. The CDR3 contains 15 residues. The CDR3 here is CATSSPGQGSHEQYF. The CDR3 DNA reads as TGTGCCACCAGCAGCCCGGGACAGGGGAGCCACGAGCAGTACTTC.

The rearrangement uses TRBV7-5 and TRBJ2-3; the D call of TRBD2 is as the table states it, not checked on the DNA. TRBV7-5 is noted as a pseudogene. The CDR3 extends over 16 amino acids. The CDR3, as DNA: TGTGCCAGAAGCTCTCGCATAGCGGGAGGTGGGGATACGCAGTATTTT. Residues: CARSSRIAGGGDTQYF.

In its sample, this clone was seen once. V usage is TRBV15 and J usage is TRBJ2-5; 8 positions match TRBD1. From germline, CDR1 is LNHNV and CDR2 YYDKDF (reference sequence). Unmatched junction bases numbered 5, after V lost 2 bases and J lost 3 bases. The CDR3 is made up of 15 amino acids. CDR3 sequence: CATSRPGTGEETQYF. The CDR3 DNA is TGTGCCACCAGCAGACCTGGGACAGGAGAAGAGACCCAGTACTTC.

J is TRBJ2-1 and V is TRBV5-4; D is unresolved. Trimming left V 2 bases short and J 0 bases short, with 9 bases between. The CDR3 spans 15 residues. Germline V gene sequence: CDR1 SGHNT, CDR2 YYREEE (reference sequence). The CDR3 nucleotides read TGTGCCAGCAGCTTCCCAAGGAGCTCCTACAATGAGCAGTTCTTC. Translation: CASSFPRSSYNEQFF.

The CDR3 DNA sequence: TGTGCCAGCTTAAAACCCGGGAGGGCGGCGGGCTACACCTTC. It codes for CASLKPGRAAGYTF. The V call is TRBV28, the J call TRBJ1-2; D is ambiguous. The V end was cut by 8 bases, the J end by 8 bases, with 21 bases between. This CDR3 contains 14 residues. The germline CDR1 and CDR2 sequences are MDHEN and SYDVKM.